This TCR beta chain was obtained from a study of blood T cell repertoires in COVID-19. As for the study in general: Both acute and convalescent COVID-19 samples were obtained from the United States, Italy and Spain. Sources were T cells, B-cell-depleted T cells, or PBMCs; the material itself was cDNA or gDNA.

How the authors handled the data: Amplified reference gene primers provided the basis for estimating nucleated cell counts. Only in-frame clones appear in the TCRdb table, and some are missing; sequencing was by immunoSEQ multiplex PCR. V and J calls and clone size follow that table, whereas D and trimming were derived from the DNA. The sample records over 150,000 clones, around 95% being singletons. The germline V gene encodes CDR1 SGHNT and CDR2 YYREEE (reference sequence). CDR3 size: 13 residues. V was trimmed by 3 bases and J by 9 bases, leaving 15 bases between them. Seattle's enrolled individuals joined amid active infection and were then monitored longitudinally.

This TCR was sampled from a man aged 25 to 45 with COVID-19, enrolled during active disease. The genes are TRBV5-4 and TRBJ1-1; D unclear. Sample: peripheral blood. For the CDR3, the DNA is TGTGCCAGCAGCTCCCCGGGAGGGCTTAAAGCTTTCTTT. Translating it yields CASSSPGGLKAFF.